These 20 T cell receptor beta chains came from one sample sequenced in a study of blood T cell repertoires in COVID-19. Profiling relied on immunoSEQ multiplex PCR, and the TCRdb table lists in-frame clones only, not all of them. The sample holds approximately 100,000 clones; nearly 90% are singletons and the top ten take about 6%. What was sequenced was peripheral blood. The receptors derive from a woman in her sixties with acute or convalescent COVID-19.

The rearrangement links TRBV5-1 to TRBJ1-6; a possible D gene is TRBD1 (5 bases). Trimming removed 4 bases from V and 9 bases from J, with 17 bases in between. This CDR3 region has 15 residues. Germline V lookup: CDR1 SGHRS, CDR2 YFSETQ. CDR3 nucleotides: TGCGCCAGCAGCCAAGGGGCTACCGGTACTTCACCCCTCCACTTT. This codes for CASSQGATGTSPLHF. The variable domain in full, with the rest retrieved from reference TRBV5-1 and TRBJ1-6, is KAGVTQTPRYLIKTRGQQVTLSCSPISGHRSVSWYQQTPGQGLQFLFEYFSETQRNKGNFPGRFSGRQFSNSRSEMNVSTLELGDSALYLCASSQGATGTSPLHFGNGTRLTVT.

The CDR3 region has the DNA TGCGCCAGCAGTTATCCCACAGATACGCAGTATTTT. It translates to CASSYPTDTQYF. This chain links TRBV5-1 with TRBJ2-3; no definite D call. Trimming removed 5 bases at V and 2 bases at J, with 6 bases between. CDR1 is SGHRS, CDR2 YFSETQ, per germline. The CDR3 spans 12 residues.

The V and J genes are TRBV19 and TRBJ1-4, with D perhaps matching TRBD1 (6 bases). Germline CDR1 reads LNHDA; CDR2 reads SQIVND (reference sequence). CDR3 size: 16 residues. V gave up 5 bases and J gave up 0 bases, with 13 bases separating them. The CDR3 DNA is TGTGCCAGTAGTGTCCTTCGACAGGCAACTAATGAAAAACTGTTTTTT. Translating gives CASSVLRQATNEKLFF.

The CDR3 region has the DNA TGTGCCAGCCGGAAAGGCGGGGATCAGCCCCAGCATTTT. This translates into CASRKGGDQPQHF. V gene TRBV6-5 combines with J gene TRBJ1-5; D not certain. The CDR3 extends over 13 amino acids. Germline CDR1 is MNHEY and CDR2 is SVGAGI. The germline V and J ends were trimmed by 8 bases and 5 bases, with 13 bases remaining between them.

The chain uses TRBV7-3 and TRBJ2-1, with 8 bases matching TRBD2. CDR3 length: 16 amino acids. V lost 2 bases, J lost 8 bases, and 11 bases stayed unmatched. Looked up from germline, CDR1 is SGHTA and CDR2 is FQGTGA. CDR3 residues: CASSLFRLAGSYEQFF. CDR3 DNA sequence: TGTGCCAGCAGCTTATTTAGGTTAGCGGGAAGTTATGAGCAGTTCTTC.

This clone turned up a few times. This chain's CDR3 is CSARSGHEQYF. The CDR3 DNA follows: TGCAGTGCCCGAAGCGGCCACGAGCAGTACTTC. The chain combines TRBV20-1 with TRBJ2-7; weak D call: TRBD2 (5 bases). V was trimmed by 6 bases and J by 5 bases, leaving 11 bases between them. Germline-derived CDR1 and CDR2 are DFQATT and SNEGSKA (reference sequence). This CDR3 has 11 residues.

J is TRBJ2-7 and V is TRBV4-1; a weak D match, TRBD2 (5 bases). V was clipped by 5 bases and J by 5 bases, with 16 bases between them. The CDR3 has 14 residues. Germline V gene sequence: CDR1 MGHRA, CDR2 YSYEKL. CDR3 protein: CASSFPGLSDEQYF. For the CDR3, the DNA is TGCGCCAGCAGCTTCCCGGGATTAAGCGACGAGCAGTACTTC.

This chain links TRBV11-2 with TRBJ2-1; a weak D match, TRBD1 (5 bases). The CDR3 totals 12 residues. Between the trimmed V and J ends, which lost 5 bases and 9 bases, there was a span of 11 bases. CDR1 is SGHAT and CDR2 is FQNNGV in the germline V gene. The CDR3: CASSPQGSEQFF. The CDR3 DNA is TGTGCCAGCAGCCCCCAGGGCAGTGAGCAGTTCTTC.

This clone was recorded once. The chain employs TRBV7-9 and TRBJ1-2; the D is unclear. V shed 1 base and J shed 5 bases, with 8 bases lying between them. The CDR3 is 13 amino acids. Germline lookup yields CDR1 SEHNR and CDR2 FQNEAQ (reference sequence). The CDR3 here is CASSLGGIYGYTF. In DNA, the CDR3 is TGTGCCAGCAGCTTAGGAGGGATTTATGGCTACACCTTC.

The V call is TRBV7-2, the J call TRBJ2-7, with D uncertain. This CDR3 is built from 13 residues. The germline V and J ends were trimmed by 0 bases and 5 bases, with 8 bases remaining between them. Germline V gene data show CDR1 as SGHTA and CDR2 as FQGNSA. This chain's CDR3 is CASSLAFGDEQYV. CDR3 DNA sequence: TGTGCCAGCAGCTTAGCTTTCGGAGACGAGCAGTACGTC.

CDR3 coding DNA: TGTGCCATCAGTGAGGGGAGTAGAGACTACGAGCAGTACTTC. Protein sequence: CAISEGSRDYEQYF. The chain employs TRBV10-3 and TRBJ2-7; weak D call: TRBD2 (5 bases). V lost 2 bases to trimming and J lost 3 bases, with 11 bases between them. Germline V gene lookup returns CDR1 ENHRY and CDR2 SYGVKD. The CDR3 contains 14 residues.

Concerning this clone itself: One junction end disagrees with the germline gene, perhaps due to a read error. V and J are TRBV3-1 (or the pseudogene TRBV3-2) and TRBJ2-3; TRBD2 matches 10 bases. Germline V CDR1 and CDR2: LGHDT, YNNKEL (reference sequence). The CDR3 contains 14 residues. CDR3 sequence reads: CASSFSGRRDTKYF. CDR3 nucleotide sequence: TGTGCCAGCAGCTTTAGCGGGAGGCGAGATACGAAGTATTTT.

This chain connects TRBV6-5 to TRBJ1-5; D unresolved. V shed 8 bases and J shed 5 bases, with 13 bases lying between them. CDR3 length: 13 amino acids. CDR1 is MNHEY, CDR2 SVGAGI, per germline. Here the CDR3 reads CASRWENDQPQHF. The DNA of the CDR3 is TGTGCCAGCCGATGGGAGAACGATCAGCCCCAGCATTTT.

DNA of the CDR3: TGTGCCAGCAGTTTAGGACTAGGGCGGGAGATGGTGGGTACGCAGTATTTT. Translating it yields CASSLGLGREMVGTQYF. The chain links TRBV28 to TRBJ2-3; TRBD2 agrees at 7 bases. Germline lookup yields CDR1 MDHEN and CDR2 SYDVKM. The CDR3 runs to 17 residues. V shed 2 bases and J 8 bases; nucleotides not matched to a gene: 16.

This chain joins TRBV7-2 and TRBJ2-1; 7 bases align to TRBD2. Trimming at V came to 1 base and at J to 4 bases, leaving 4 bases not matched to a gene. The CDR3 spans 15 residues. Germline CDR1 is SGHTA and CDR2 is FQGNSA. CDR3 amino acids: CASSLGASGYNEQFF. The CDR3, as DNA: TGTGCCAGCAGCTTAGGAGCTAGCGGATACAATGAGCAGTTCTTC.

As to this clone: One end of the junction fails to match germline, which may point to a read error. This rearrangement joins TRBV2 to TRBJ2-1; tentative D call: TRBD2 (5 bases). The V gene's germline CDR1 is SNHLY and CDR2 FYNNEI. This CDR3 contains 15 residues. The CDR3 sequence: CGVGSGKGRYNEQFF. The CDR3 DNA sequence: TGCGGAGTAGGGAGTGGGAAAGGGCGCTACAATGAGCAGTTCTTC.

This clone appeared once. The chain is built from TRBV25-1 and TRBJ1-6, with 8 positions matching TRBD1. The germline gives CDR1 MGHDK, CDR2 SYGVNS. Unmatched junction bases numbered 5, after V lost 4 bases and J lost 3 bases. The CDR3 is made up of 16 amino acids. DNA for the CDR3: TGTGCCAGCAGTGGACAGGGGACTCTCTATAATTCACCCCTCCACTTT. Protein: CASSGQGTLYNSPLHF.

The gene calls are TRBV24-1 and TRBJ2-1, with D unclear. Trimming pared 4 bases from V and 5 bases from J, leaving 8 bases between. Germline lookup yields CDR1 KGHDR and CDR2 SFDVKD. The length of the CDR3 is 13 residues. The CDR3 nucleotides are TGTGCCACCAGTGAAAACAGTCACAATGAGCAGTTCTTC. Protein product: CATSENSHNEQFF.

This clone appeared a single time. The DNA of the CDR3 is TGTGCCAGCAGCGAGGGGGCTAGCGGGCACAATGAGCAGTTCTTC. Translated: CASSEGASGHNEQFF. The chain couples TRBV9 to TRBJ2-1; a weak D match, TRBD2 (8 bases). This CDR3 has 15 residues. CDR1 SGDLS and CDR2 YYNGEE come from the germline V gene. The ends were cut back, 3 bases at V and 5 bases at J, with 15 bases in the middle.

The V and J genes are TRBV5-5 and TRBJ1-2; D unresolved. CDR3 size: 13 residues. Looked up from germline, CDR1 is SGHKS and CDR2 is YYEKEE (reference sequence). V was cut by 4 bases and J by 6 bases, with 13 bases left in between. CDR3 loop: CASSLDTVHGYTF. DNA for the CDR3: TGTGCCAGCAGCCTTGACACCGTCCATGGCTACACCTTC.